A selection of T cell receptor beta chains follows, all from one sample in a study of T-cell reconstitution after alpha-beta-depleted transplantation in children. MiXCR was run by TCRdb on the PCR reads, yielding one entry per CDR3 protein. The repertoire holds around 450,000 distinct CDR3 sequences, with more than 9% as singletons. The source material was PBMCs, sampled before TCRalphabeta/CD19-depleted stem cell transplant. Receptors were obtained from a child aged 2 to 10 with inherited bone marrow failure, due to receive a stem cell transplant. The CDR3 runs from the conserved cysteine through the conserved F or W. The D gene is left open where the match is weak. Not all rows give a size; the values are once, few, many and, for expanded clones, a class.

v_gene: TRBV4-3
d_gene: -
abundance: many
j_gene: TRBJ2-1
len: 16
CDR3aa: CASSQDKRTAYNEQFF
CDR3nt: TGCGCCAGCAGCCAAGATAAAAGAACGGCCTACAATGAGCAGTTCTTC

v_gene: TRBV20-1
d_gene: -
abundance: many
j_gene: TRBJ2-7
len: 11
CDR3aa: CSASEPYEQYF
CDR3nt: TGCAGTGCTAGTGAGCCCTACGAGCAGTACTTC

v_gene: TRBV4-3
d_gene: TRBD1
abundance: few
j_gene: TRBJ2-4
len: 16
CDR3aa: CASSQDVATGGNIQYF
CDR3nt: TGCGCCAGCAGCCAAGACGTGGCGACAGGGGGGAACATTCAGTACTTC

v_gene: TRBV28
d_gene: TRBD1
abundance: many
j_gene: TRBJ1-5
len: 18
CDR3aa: CASSWDRGNDYSNQPQHF
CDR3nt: TGTGCCAGCAGTTGGGACAGGGGGAATGATTATAGCAATCAGCCCCAGCATTTT

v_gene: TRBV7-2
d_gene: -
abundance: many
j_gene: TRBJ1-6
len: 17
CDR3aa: CASTEMGQGTYNSPLHF
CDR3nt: TGTGCCAGCACCGAGATGGGGCAGGGGACCTATAATTCACCCCTCCACTTT

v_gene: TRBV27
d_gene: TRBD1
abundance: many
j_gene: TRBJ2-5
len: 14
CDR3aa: CASSLRGRWETQYF
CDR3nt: TGTGCCAGCAGTTTAAGGGGGCGCTGGGAGACCCAGTACTTC

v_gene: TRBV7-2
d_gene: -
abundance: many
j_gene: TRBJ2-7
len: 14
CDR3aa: CASSFGPHNYEQYF
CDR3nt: TGTGCCAGCAGCTTCGGGCCTCATAACTACGAGCAGTACTTC

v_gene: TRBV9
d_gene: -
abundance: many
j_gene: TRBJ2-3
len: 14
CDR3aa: CASSPWRVTDTQYF
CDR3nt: TGTGCCAGCAGCCCCTGGAGGGTCACAGATACGCAGTATTTT

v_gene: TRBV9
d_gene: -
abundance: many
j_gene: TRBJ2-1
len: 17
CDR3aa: CASSVGPGPPTYNEQFF
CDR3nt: TGTGCCAGCAGCGTAGGTCCGGGGCCCCCGACCTACAATGAGCAGTTCTTC

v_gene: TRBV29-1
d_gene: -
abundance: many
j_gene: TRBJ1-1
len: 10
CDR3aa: CSVDSGEAFF
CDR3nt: TGCAGCGTTGATTCGGGTGAAGCTTTCTTT

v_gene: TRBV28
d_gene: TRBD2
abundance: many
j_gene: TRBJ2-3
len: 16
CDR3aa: CASSSGLAGDGDTQYF
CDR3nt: TGTGCCAGCAGTTCTGGACTAGCGGGAGATGGAGATACGCAGTATTTT

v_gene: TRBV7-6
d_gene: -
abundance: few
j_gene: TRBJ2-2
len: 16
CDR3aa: CASSFVRDQGTGELFF
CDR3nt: TGTGCCAGCAGCTTCGTTCGGGACCAGGGGACCGGGGAGCTGTTTTTT

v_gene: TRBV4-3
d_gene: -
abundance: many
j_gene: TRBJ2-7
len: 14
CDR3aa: CASSQDSLTYEQYF
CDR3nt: TGCGCCAGCAGCCAAGATTCACTTACCTACGAGCAGTACTTC

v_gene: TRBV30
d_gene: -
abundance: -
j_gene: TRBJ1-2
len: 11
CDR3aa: CAWSGSYGYTF
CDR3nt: TGTGCCTGGAGTGGGAGTTATGGCTACACCTTC

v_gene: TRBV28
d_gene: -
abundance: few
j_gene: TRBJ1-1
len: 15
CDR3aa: CASSQPDRSNTEAFF
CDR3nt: TGTGCCAGCAGTCAACCGGACCGCTCGAACACTGAAGCTTTCTTT

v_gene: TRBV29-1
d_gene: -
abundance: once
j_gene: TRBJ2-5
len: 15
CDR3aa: CSVAWGRADQETQYF
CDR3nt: TGCAGCGTTGCATGGGGACGGGCCGACCAAGAGACCCAGTACTTC

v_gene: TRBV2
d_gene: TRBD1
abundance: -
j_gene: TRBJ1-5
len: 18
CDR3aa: CAISPSARDRPHNQPQHF
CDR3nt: TGTGCCATCAGTCCCTCGGCCCGGGACAGGCCGCATAATCAGCCCCAGCATTTT

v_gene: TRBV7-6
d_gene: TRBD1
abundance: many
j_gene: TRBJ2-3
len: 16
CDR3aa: CASSPDGGQGRDTQYF
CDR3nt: TGTGCCAGCAGCCCCGACGGCGGACAGGGGAGAGATACGCAGTATTTT

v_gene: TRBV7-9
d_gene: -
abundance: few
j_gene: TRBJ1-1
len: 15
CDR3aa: CASSFKGGLSTEAFF
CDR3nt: TGTGCCAGCAGCTTTAAAGGAGGGCTTAGTACTGAAGCTTTCTTT

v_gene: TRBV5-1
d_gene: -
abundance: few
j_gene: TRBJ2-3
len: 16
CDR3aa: CASSDDWGASTDTQYF
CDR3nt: TGCGCCAGCAGCGACGATTGGGGGGCCAGCACAGATACGCAGTATTTT

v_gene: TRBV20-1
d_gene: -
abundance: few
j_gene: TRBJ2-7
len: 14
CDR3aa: CSAAVGEVPYEQYF
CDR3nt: TGCAGTGCCGCCGTAGGGGAGGTTCCCTACGAGCAGTACTTC

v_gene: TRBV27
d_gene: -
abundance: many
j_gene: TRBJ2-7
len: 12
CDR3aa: CASGAPSLEQYF
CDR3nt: TGTGCTTCGGGGGCCCCTTCGTTAGAGCAGTACTTC

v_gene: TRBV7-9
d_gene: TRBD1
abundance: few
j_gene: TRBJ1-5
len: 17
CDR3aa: CASSSGTGSYSNQPQHF
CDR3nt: TGTGCCAGCAGCTCCGGGACAGGGTCCTATAGCAATCAGCCCCAGCATTTT

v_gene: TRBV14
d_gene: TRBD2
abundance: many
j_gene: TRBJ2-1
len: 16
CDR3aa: CASSQEGLAAYNEQFF
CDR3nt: TGTGCCAGCAGCCAAGAAGGGCTAGCGGCCTACAATGAGCAGTTCTTC

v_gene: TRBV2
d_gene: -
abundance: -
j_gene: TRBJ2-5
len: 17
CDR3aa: CASSERGALASKETQYF
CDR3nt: TGTGCCAGCAGTGAACGGGGAGCGCTCGCTTCCAAAGAGACCCAGTACTTC

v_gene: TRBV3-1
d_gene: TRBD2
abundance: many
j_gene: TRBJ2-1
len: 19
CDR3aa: CASSPRTSGRTSSYNEQFF
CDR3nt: TGTGCCAGCAGCCCGAGGACTAGCGGGAGGACGAGCTCCTACAATGAGCAGTTCTTC

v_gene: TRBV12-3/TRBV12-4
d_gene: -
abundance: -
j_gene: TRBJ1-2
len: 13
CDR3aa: CASSLSYSYGYTF
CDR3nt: TGTGCCAGCAGTTTATCGTATAGCTATGGCTACACCTTC

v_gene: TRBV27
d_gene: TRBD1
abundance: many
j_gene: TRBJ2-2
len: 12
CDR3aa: CASRDRVGELFF
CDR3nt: TGTGCCAGCAGGGACAGGGTCGGGGAGCTGTTTTTT

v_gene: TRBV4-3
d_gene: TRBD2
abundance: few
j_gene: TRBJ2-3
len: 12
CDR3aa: CASSLSGSTQYF
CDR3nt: TGCGCCAGCAGCCTTAGCGGGAGCACGCAGTATTTT

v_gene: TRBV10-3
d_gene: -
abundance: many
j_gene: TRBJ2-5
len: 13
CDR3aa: CAISEAFQETQYF
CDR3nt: TGTGCCATCAGTGAGGCGTTTCAAGAGACCCAGTACTTC

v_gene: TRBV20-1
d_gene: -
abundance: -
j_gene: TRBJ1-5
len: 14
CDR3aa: CSAWRGTGTQPQHF
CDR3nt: TGCAGTGCTTGGCGAGGGACGGGCACTCAGCCCCAGCATTTT

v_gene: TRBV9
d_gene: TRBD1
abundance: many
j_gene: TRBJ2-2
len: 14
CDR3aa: CASSERTGTGELFF
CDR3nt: TGTGCCAGCAGCGAGAGGACAGGGACCGGGGAGCTGTTTTTT

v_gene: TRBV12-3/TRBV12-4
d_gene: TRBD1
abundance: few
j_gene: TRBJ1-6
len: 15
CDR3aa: CASSATGRPNSPLHF
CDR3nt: TGTGCCAGCAGTGCGACAGGGCGGCCAAACTCACCCCTCCACTTT

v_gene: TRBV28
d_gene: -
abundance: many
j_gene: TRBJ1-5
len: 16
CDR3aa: CASSSIAHYSNQPQHF
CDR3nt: TGTGCCAGCAGTTCCATTGCCCATTATAGCAATCAGCCCCAGCATTTT

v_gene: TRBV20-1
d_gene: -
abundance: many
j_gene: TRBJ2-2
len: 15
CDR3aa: CSARDSALRTGELFF
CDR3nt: TGCAGTGCTAGAGATTCAGCGCTGAGGACCGGGGAGCTGTTTTTT

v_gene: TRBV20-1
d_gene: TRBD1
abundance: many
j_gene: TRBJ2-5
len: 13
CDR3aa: CSARQGAGETQYF
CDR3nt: TGCAGTGCTCGACAGGGGGCCGGGGAGACCCAGTACTTC

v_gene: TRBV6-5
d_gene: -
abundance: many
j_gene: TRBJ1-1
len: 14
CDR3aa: CASSYSTMNTEAFF
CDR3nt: TGTGCCAGCAGTTACTCGACGATGAACACTGAAGCTTTCTTT

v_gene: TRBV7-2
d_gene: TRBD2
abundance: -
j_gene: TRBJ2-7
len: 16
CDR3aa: CASSLVSLAGDYEQYF
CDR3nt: TGTGCCAGCAGCTTAGTGTCCCTAGCGGGGGACTACGAGCAGTACTTC

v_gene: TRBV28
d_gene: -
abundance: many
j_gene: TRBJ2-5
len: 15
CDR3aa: CASSPPTVGSETQYF
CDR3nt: TGTGCCAGCAGTCCCCCGACTGTAGGGAGCGAGACCCAGTACTTC

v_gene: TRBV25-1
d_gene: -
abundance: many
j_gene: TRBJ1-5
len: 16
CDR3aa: CASSEGGRGGNQPQHF
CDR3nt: TGTGCCAGCAGTGAAGGGGGCAGGGGTGGCAATCAGCCCCAGCATTTT

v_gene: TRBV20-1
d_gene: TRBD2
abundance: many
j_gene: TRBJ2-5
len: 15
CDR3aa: CSATRTSPDQETQYF
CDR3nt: TGCAGTGCTACCCGGACTAGTCCGGATCAAGAGACCCAGTACTTC

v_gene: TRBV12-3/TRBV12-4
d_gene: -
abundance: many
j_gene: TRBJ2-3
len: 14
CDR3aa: CASSFGQGLDTQYF
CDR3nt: TGTGCCAGCAGTTTTGGGCAGGGTCTAGATACGCAGTATTTT

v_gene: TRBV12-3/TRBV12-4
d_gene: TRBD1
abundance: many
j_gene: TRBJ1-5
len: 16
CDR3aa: CASSLPGQGAGQPQHF
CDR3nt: TGTGCCAGCAGTTTACCCGGACAGGGGGCGGGTCAGCCCCAGCATTTT

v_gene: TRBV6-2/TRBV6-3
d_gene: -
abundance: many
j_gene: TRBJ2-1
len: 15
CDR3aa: CASSTGEVPYNEQFF
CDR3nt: TGTGCCAGCAGCACAGGGGAGGTCCCCTACAATGAGCAGTTCTTC

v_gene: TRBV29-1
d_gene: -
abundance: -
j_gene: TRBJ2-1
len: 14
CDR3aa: CSVEVGARGYEQSF
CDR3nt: TGCAGCGTTGAGGTGGGGGCGCGTGGTTATGAGCAGTCTTTC

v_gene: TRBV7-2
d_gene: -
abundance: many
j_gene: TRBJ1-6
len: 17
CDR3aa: CASSLKPDSSYNSPLHF
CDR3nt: TGTGCCAGCAGCTTAAAACCGGATAGCTCCTATAATTCACCCCTCCACTTT

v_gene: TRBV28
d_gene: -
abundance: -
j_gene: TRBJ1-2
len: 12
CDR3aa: CASSPDPYGYTF
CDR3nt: TGTGCCAGCAGTCCAGACCCTTATGGCTACACCTTC

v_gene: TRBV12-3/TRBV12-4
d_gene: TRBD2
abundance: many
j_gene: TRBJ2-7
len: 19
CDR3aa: CASSLGTSGSSNILAEQYF
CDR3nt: TGTGCCAGCAGTTTGGGAACTAGCGGGAGTTCAAATATTTTAGCCGAGCAGTACTTC

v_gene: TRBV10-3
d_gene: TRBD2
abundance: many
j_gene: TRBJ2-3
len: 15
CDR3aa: CAISEPAGGPATQYF
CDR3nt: TGTGCCATCAGTGAGCCGGCGGGAGGGCCCGCTACGCAGTATTTT

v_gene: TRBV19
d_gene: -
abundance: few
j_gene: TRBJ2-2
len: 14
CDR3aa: CASTRREGTGELFF
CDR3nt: TGTGCCAGTACCCGACGCGAGGGCACCGGGGAGCTGTTTTTT

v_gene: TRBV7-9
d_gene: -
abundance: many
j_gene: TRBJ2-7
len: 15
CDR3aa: CASSFPGSGAYEQYF
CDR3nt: TGTGCCAGCAGCTTCCCCGGGTCCGGGGCCTACGAGCAGTACTTC

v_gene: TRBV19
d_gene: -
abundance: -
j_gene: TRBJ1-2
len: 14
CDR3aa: CASSISAGNYGYTF
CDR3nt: TGTGCCAGTAGTATCTCGGCAGGGAACTATGGCTACACCTTC

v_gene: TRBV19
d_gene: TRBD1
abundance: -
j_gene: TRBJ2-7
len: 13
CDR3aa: CATSGQATYEQYF
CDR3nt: TGTGCCACCTCGGGACAGGCCACCTACGAGCAGTACTTC

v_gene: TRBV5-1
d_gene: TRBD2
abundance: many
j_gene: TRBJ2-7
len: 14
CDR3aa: CASSFSGTTYEQYF
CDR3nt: TGCGCCAGCAGTTTCAGCGGGACTACCTACGAGCAGTACTTC

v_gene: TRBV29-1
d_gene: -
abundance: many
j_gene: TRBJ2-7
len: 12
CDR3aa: CSGRDTSYEQYF
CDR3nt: TGCAGCGGCCGGGACACGTCCTACGAGCAGTACTTC

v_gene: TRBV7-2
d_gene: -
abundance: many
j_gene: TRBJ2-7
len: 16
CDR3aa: CASSLGLRRGTYEQYF
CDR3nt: TGTGCCAGCAGCTTAGGTTTACGGCGAGGAACCTACGAGCAGTACTTC

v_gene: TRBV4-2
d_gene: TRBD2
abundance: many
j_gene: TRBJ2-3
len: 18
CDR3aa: CASSHQGTSGRIADTQYF
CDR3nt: TGTGCCAGCAGCCACCAAGGTACTAGCGGGAGGATTGCAGATACGCAGTATTTT